This T cell receptor (beta chain) was identified in a study of blood T cell repertoires in COVID-19 (dated by TCRdb to the early 2020s). Study-wide context: Samples covering the acute and convalescent phases of COVID-19 were provided by collaborators in the United States, Italy and Spain. The prospective study material was composed of cDNA or gDNA derived from T cells, B-cell-depleted T cells, or PBMCs. Deeply sampled blood TCRbeta repertoires from subjects exposed to, actively infected with, or recovered from COVID-19 were included in the dataset. The repertoires were released in a freely available public database meant as a resource for research on the immune response to SARS-CoV-2. The samples were drawn from two sources: the first 160 participants of the ongoing ImmuneRACE study, and over 1,000 subjects contributed by 6 global collaborators. Nearly every sample came with metadata listing a de-identified subject ID, COVID-19 status, age in years and sex. HLA class I and class II types, where available, came from metadata supplied by the sample provider rather than from assay-based typing.

Worth noting for this clone: The antigen it recognizes is unknown. There are no base qualities to consult, and no much larger clone falls within one base.

The collaborating institutions used their own protocols to collect whole blood in K2EDTA tubes. For TCRbeta analysis, collaborator samples were shipped as frozen whole blood, as isolated PBMCs, or as DNA extracted from either sample type. The CDR3 sequence holds 16 residues, the cysteine and phenylalanine included. Left in the record is the CDR3 DNA by itself, 48 bases read in frame from the first base. V is trimmed back by 1 base and J by 0 bases, and the junction contains 1 base that no gene match accounts for. Sequences SNHLY (CDR1) and FYNNEI (CDR2) are obtained from the germline V gene. The research as a whole found: Clinical and demographic metadata were provided uncurated, with the amount varying by source and participant.

TCRbeta CDR3 regions were amplified from genomic DNA using the immunoSEQ Assay, a bias-controlled multiplex PCR. The original pipeline was this. Nucleated cell counts per sample were estimated from amplification of reference gene primers within the assay. To quantify the absolute abundance of each unique TCRbeta CDR3 rearrangement, sequence reads were collapsed and filtered. For each sample, productive Simpson clonality was calculated by taking the square root of Simpson's diversity index across productive rearrangements. TCRdb re-hosts the immuneACCESS table, in-frame sequences only. Its copies lack some clones; in the studies checked, an unresolved V gene accounts for under half of them, and the cause for the rest is not known. The V and J calls and clone size were taken over from that table, and D and trimming were inferred from the DNA. The sample table holds approximately 150,000 clones, of which more than 85% were seen once. Around 18% of the sample lies in the top ten.

Sequences were obtained from peripheral blood. This chain joins TRBV2 to TRBJ2-4; TRBD1 matches 9 bases in the middle. The sequence was obtained from a man in his forties or fifties with active or convalescent COVID-19. The CDR3 protein: CASSEGQGEAKNIQYF. The bases read TGTGCCAGCAGTGAAGGACAGGGGGAAGCCAAAAACATTCAGTACTTC.